The 7 T cell receptor beta chains listed next were all sequenced from one sample in a study of blood T cell repertoires in COVID-19 (dated by TCRdb to the early 2020s). Library construction relied on the immunoSEQ multiplex PCR assay. Drawn from immuneACCESS, this table holds only the in-frame rearrangements with V and J called that TCRdb kept. Clones are partly lost; checked studies trace under half to an unresolved V gene and leave the rest unexplained. The table for this sample lists about 98,000 clones; 75% to 85% of them were counted only once. The ten largest clones represent around a quarter of the sample. Material for sequencing was peripheral blood. The receptors were gathered from a man between 65 and 79 years old with acute or convalescent COVID-19.

This sequence joins TRBV28 and TRBJ1-4; D call uncertain. CDR1 and CDR2 (germline): MDHEN, SYDVKM. With 4 bases removed from V and 8 bases from J, the gap between germline ends came to 5 bases. The CDR3 extends over 11 amino acids. DNA of the CDR3: TGTGCCAGCAGTTCTCAGGAAAAACTGTTTTTT. This encodes CASSSQEKLFF.

In this sample, this clone turned up a few times. The CDR3 here is CASSAGQGGNEQFF. The CDR3 coding sequence is TGTGCCAGCAGCGCCGGACAGGGAGGAAATGAGCAGTTCTTC. The V gene is TRBV7-2, the J gene TRBJ2-1; TRBD1 agrees at 8 bases. CDR1 SGHTA and CDR2 FQGNSA come from the germline V gene. This CDR3 contains 14 residues. With 5 bases clipped from V and 7 bases from J, the junction kept 7 bases outside the gene matches.

This clone was recorded a few times. The chain uses TRBV18 and TRBJ2-2; 10 bases agree with TRBD1. Unmatched junction bases numbered 6, after V lost 3 bases and J lost 5 bases. Germline CDR1 and CDR2: KGHSH and LQKENI. This CDR3 is built from 16 residues. The CDR3 DNA sequence: TGTGCCAGCTCACCTGACAGGGGGCGACTTACCGGGGAGCTGTTTTTT. The encoded protein is CASSPDRGRLTGELFF.

This chain joins TRBV25-1 and TRBJ1-1; 12 nucleotides agree with TRBD1. The CDR3 sequence is 16 residues long. CDR1 MGHDK and CDR2 SYGVNS come from the germline V gene. Germline trimming cut 4 bases from V and 0 bases from J; bases unmatched to any gene: 3. CDR3 in DNA: TGTGCCAGCAGTGGGGACAGGGGGCGTATGAACACTGAAGCTTTCTTT. Its translation is CASSGDRGRMNTEAFF.

The chain employs TRBV4-1 and TRBJ2-1; tentatively, D is TRBD2 (6 bases). The CDR3 sequence is 17 residues long. Trimming removed 5 bases at V and 0 bases at J, with 17 bases between. Germline assignment: CDR1 MGHRA and CDR2 YSYEKL. For the CDR3, the DNA is TGCGCCAGCAGCTACCCTTCCGGGACTGACTCCTACAATGAGCAGTTCTTC. Protein sequence: CASSYPSGTDSYNEQFF.

This sequence joins TRBV15 and TRBJ1-5; D may be TRBD1 (6 bases). Germline lookup yields CDR1 LNHNV and CDR2 YYDKDF (reference sequence). V was clipped by 5 bases and J by 6 bases, with 17 bases between them. The CDR3 is 15 amino acids. DNA of the CDR3: TGTGCCACCAGCGCCCAGGGGAACTCTTTTCAGCCCCAGCATTTT. This translates into CATSAQGNSFQPQHF.

In DNA form, the CDR3 reads TGTGCCTGGAGCCCCGACGCGCGACTCGAGCAGTACTTC. Amino acids: CAWSPDARLEQYF. This chain connects TRBV30 to TRBJ2-7; D gene uncertain. V lost 3 bases and J 6 bases, leaving 15 bases between the germline ends. Germline CDR1 GTSNPN, CDR2 SVGIG (reference sequence). The CDR3 length is 13 residues.